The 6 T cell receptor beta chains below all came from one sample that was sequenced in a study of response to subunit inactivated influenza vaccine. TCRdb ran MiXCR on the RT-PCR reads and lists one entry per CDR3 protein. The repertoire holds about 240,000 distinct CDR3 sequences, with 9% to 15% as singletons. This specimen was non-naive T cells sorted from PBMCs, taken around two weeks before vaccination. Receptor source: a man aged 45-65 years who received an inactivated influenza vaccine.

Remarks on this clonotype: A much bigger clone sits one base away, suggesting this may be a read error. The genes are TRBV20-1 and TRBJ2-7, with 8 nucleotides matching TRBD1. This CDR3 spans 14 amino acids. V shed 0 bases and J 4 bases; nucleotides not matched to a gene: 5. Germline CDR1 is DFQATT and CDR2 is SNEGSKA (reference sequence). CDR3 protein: CSAREGQAQYEQYF. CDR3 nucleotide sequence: TGCAGTGCTAGAGAGGGACAGGCCCAGTACGAGCAGTACTTC.

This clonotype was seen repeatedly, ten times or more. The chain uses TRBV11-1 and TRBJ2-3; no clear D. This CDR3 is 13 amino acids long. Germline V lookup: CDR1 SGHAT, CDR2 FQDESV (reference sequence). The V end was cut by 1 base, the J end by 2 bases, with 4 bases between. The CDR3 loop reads CASSLGPTDTQYF. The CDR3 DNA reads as TGTGCCAGCAGCTTAGGCCCCACAGATACGCAGTATTTT.

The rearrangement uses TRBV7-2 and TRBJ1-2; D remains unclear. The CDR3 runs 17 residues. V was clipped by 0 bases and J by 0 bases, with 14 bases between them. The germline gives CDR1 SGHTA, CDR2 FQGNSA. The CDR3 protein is CASSLAVTSPSNYGYTF. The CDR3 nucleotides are TGTGCCAGCAGCTTAGCGGTCACTTCCCCTTCTAACTATGGCTACACCTTC.

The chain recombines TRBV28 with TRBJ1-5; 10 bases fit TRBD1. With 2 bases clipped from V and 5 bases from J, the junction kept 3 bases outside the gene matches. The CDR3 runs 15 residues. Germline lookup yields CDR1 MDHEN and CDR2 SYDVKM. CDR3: CASSLRGTGDQPQHF. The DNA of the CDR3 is TGTGCCAGCAGTTTAAGGGGGACAGGGGATCAGCCCCAGCATTTT.

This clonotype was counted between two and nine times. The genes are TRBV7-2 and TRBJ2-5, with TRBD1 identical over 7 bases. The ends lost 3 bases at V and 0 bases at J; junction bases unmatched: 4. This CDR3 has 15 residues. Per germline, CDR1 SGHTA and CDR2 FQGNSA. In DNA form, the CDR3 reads TGTGCCAGCAGCTTTTGGACAGGCTACCAAGAGACCCAGTACTTC. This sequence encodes CASSFWTGYQETQYF.

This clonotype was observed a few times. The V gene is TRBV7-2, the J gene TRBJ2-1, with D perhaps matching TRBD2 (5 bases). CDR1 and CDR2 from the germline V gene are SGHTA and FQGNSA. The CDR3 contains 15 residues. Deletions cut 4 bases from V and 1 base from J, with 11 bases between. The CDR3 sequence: CASSYFRGSYNEQFF. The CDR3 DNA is TGTGCCAGCAGCTATTTTCGCGGGTCCTACAATGAGCAGTTCTTC.